The sequence of this TCR beta chain was determined in a study of T cell responses to AZD1222 COVID-19 vaccine. The study, taken as a whole, reports: Baseline testing showed seropositivity in only six AZD1222 recipients. Across spike, vaccine-associated CD4 TCRs were found, dominant at 160-218 and 743-854.

CDR1 SGHVS and CDR2 FQNEAQ come from the germline V gene. V lost 5 bases to trimming and J lost 4 bases, with 14 bases between them. CDR3 length equals 14 residues. Profiled with immunoSEQ multiplex PCR; TCRdb holds only in-frame clones, not every one. The sample yields some 120,000 clones, roughly nine tenths seen once. A note on this clone: Its specificity is unknown.

Material: peripheral blood, obtained on day 0 of AZD1222 vaccination. The chain uses TRBV7-8 and TRBJ2-5, with D perhaps matching TRBD2 (6 bases). The source of this sequence is an adult in good health. The CDR3 bases are TGTGCCAGCAGCCTACGGGACTTCCGAGAGACCCAGTACTTC. Its translation is CASSLRDFRETQYF.